These 27 T cell receptor beta chains were all obtained from the same sample, sequenced in a study of blood T cells in healthy people across ages. Using a J-beta primer mix together with a sample-barcoded 5' primer, a second PCR was run for roughly 7 to 11 cycles. TCRdb used MiXCR to reprocess the 5' RACE reads, holding one entry per CDR3 protein. The sample carries some 900,000 distinct CDR3 sequences, 25% to 35% recorded once. Source material: blood. The receptors shown here come from a woman of 80 years or more in good health.

This clonotype showed up just a few times. The V call is TRBV6-9, the J call TRBJ1-5; D is ambiguous. Trimming left V 8 bases short and J 4 bases short, with 3 bases between. The germline V gene encodes CDR1 MNHGY and CDR2 SVAAGI. The CDR3 runs to 10 residues. The CDR3 sequence: CASRNQPQHF. CDR3 nucleotides: TGTGCCAGCCGTAATCAGCCCCAGCATTTT.

This clonotype was detected ten times or more. The genes are TRBV28 and TRBJ2-1; D is possibly TRBD2 (5 bases). Trimming stripped 6 bases from V and 5 bases from J, with 11 bases between. The CDR3 consists of 13 residues. The V gene's germline CDR1 is MDHEN and CDR2 SYDVKM. CDR3 nucleotides: TGTGCCAGCAGCGGTCCGGGAAACAATGAGCAGTTCTTC. It translates to CASSGPGNNEQFF. Full variable domain (outside the CDR3, taken from reference TRBV28 and TRBJ2-1): DVKVTQSSRYLVKRTGEKVFLECVQDMDHENMFWYRQDPGLGLRLIYFSYDVKMKEKGDIPEGYSVSREKKERFSLILESASTNQTSMYLCASSGPGNNEQFFGPGTRLTVL.

The genes are TRBV6-2 or TRBV6-3 and TRBJ1-3; 7 bases map to TRBD1. This CDR3 comprises 14 residues. J lost 5 bases, V lost 6 bases, and 7 bases had no gene match. CDR1 is MNHEY, CDR2 SVGEGT, per germline. The CDR3 region has the DNA TGTGCCAGCAGGTGGACAGGCCAACGAAACACCATATATTTT. Translation gives CASRWTGQRNTIYF.

This sequence joins TRBV10-3 and TRBJ2-5, with D tentatively TRBD2 (5 bases). The CDR3 covers 15 residues. The germline V gene has CDR1 ENHRY and CDR2 SYGVKD. V lost 4 bases to trimming and J lost 2 bases, with 14 bases between them. CDR3 sequence: CAISVGEKNQETQYF. CDR3 DNA: TGTGCCATCAGTGTTGGGGAGAAAAATCAAGAGACCCAGTACTTC.

The chain's CDR3 is CASSLEAQSSYNEQFF. CDR3 coding DNA: TGTGCCAGCAGCTTGGAGGCGCAGAGCTCCTACAATGAGCAGTTCTTC. The chain uses TRBV7-9 and TRBJ2-1; perhaps TRBD2 as D (5 bases). Deletions cut 3 bases from V and 0 bases from J, with 12 bases between. Germline V lookup: CDR1 SEHNR, CDR2 FQNEAQ (reference sequence). This CDR3 is built from 16 residues.

In this sample, this clonotype turned up many times. V is TRBV5-6 and J is TRBJ2-3; 7 bases are a match to TRBD2. Trimming at V came to 7 bases and at J to 4 bases, leaving 12 bases not matched to a gene. The CDR3 runs to 15 residues. Germline loops: CDR1 SGHDT, CDR2 YYEEEE. The CDR3 nucleotides read TGTGCCAGCTACAAGGGTACGGGGGGTTCAGATACGCAGTATTTT. It specifies CASYKGTGGSDTQYF.

This clonotype was detected many times. V usage is TRBV11-2 and J usage is TRBJ1-6, with TRBD1 as a possible D gene (6 bases). Germline lookup yields CDR1 SGHAT and CDR2 FQNNGV. Trimming removed 3 bases at V and 6 bases at J, with 18 bases between. The CDR3 consists of 17 residues. CDR3 nucleotides: TGTGCCAGCAGCTTTTTTGTAGTCGGACAGCGTAATTCACCCCTCCACTTT. This codes for CASSFFVVGQRNSPLHF.

V and J are TRBV24-1 and TRBJ1-5; 9 bases are a match to TRBD1. Per the germline V gene, CDR1 is KGHDR and CDR2 is SFDVKD. This CDR3 has 16 residues. Trimming took 3 bases from V and 7 from J; bases not matched to a gene: 9. The CDR3 DNA sequence: TGTGCCACCAGTGATCCTAACAGGGGGCCAGGGCAGCCCCAGCATTTT. This codes for CATSDPNRGPGQPQHF.

Many counts were recorded for this clonotype. The chain uses TRBV24-1 and TRBJ2-7; D is possibly TRBD1 (7 bases). The germline V gene has CDR1 KGHDR and CDR2 SFDVKD. This CDR3 has 16 amino acids. V was pared by 5 bases and J by 1 base, with 17 bases between. The CDR3 DNA is TGTGCCACCAGTGCCGGCCGGGGGACAGAGTCCTACGAGCAGTACTTC. This encodes CATSAGRGTESYEQYF.

This clonotype appeared many times. V usage is TRBV20-1 and J usage is TRBJ2-1; 9 positions match TRBD2. The V gene's germline CDR1 is DFQATT and CDR2 SNEGSKA (reference sequence). CDR3 length: 16 amino acids. V was clipped by 3 bases and J by 7 bases; unmatched bases: 13. The chain's CDR3 is CSASLTRRGGRNEQFF. The CDR3 coding sequence is TGCAGTGCTAGTCTTACACGGCGGGGGGGCCGTAATGAGCAGTTCTTC.

This chain links TRBV9 with TRBJ2-2, with TRBD2 identical over 10 bases. V lost 0 bases, J lost 5 bases, and 1 base stayed unmatched. This CDR3 comprises 15 residues. Looked up from germline, CDR1 is SGDLS and CDR2 is YYNGEE. This CDR3 reads CASSVEAGGTGELFF. The CDR3 DNA sequence: TGTGCCAGCAGCGTAGAAGCGGGGGGGACCGGGGAGCTGTTTTTT. Complete variable domain (other parts from reference TRBV9 and TRBJ2-2): DSGVTQTPKHLITATGQRVTLRCSPRSGDLSVYWYQQSLDQGLQFLIQYYNGEERAKGNILERFSAQQFPDLHSELNLSSLELGDSALYFCASSVEAGGTGELFFGEGSRLTVL.

A remark on this clonotype: It may be a read error: a sequence one base away is much more abundant. V gene TRBV6-6 combines with J gene TRBJ1-1; D unclear. The CDR3 has 14 amino acids. Trimming stripped 7 bases from V and 2 bases from J, with 14 bases between. Germline CDR1 and CDR2: MNHNY and SVGAGI (reference sequence). CDR3 sequence reads: CASTSQRGNTEAFF. As DNA, the CDR3 is TGTGCCAGCACTTCGCAGCGGGGAAACACTGAAGCTTTCTTT.

This clonotype was recorded many times. This sequence joins TRBV6-1 and TRBJ2-1; 10 nucleotides match TRBD1. Trimming at V came to 3 bases and at J to 9 bases, leaving 2 bases not matched to a gene. From germline, CDR1 is MNHNS and CDR2 SASEGT. The CDR3 is 13 amino acids. CDR3 DNA: TGTGCCAGCAGTGATCGGACAGGGGGTGAGCAGTTCTTC. This translates into CASSDRTGGEQFF.

This clonotype was recorded many times. This chain joins TRBV7-2 and TRBJ1-2; 7 bases match TRBD1. Germline V gives CDR1 SGHTA, CDR2 FQGNSA. CDR3 length: 13 amino acids. The ends lost 4 bases at V and 8 bases at J; junction bases unmatched: 7. The CDR3 bases are TGTGCCAGCAGCTATCAGGGGGTCGGCGGCTACACCTTC. The encoded protein is CASSYQGVGGYTF.

Ten or more counts support this clonotype. The J gene is TRBJ2-3, the V gene TRBV4-1; D is undetermined. The germline V gene encodes CDR1 MGHRA and CDR2 YSYEKL. The length of the CDR3 is 16 residues. V dropped 0 bases and J dropped 0 bases, with 10 bases sitting between them. CDR3 protein: CASSQEAISSTDTQYF. In nucleotides, the CDR3 is TGCGCCAGCAGCCAAGAGGCTATCTCTAGCACAGATACGCAGTATTTT.

This clonotype came up many times. This chain connects TRBV21-1 to TRBJ2-5; the table's D call TRBD1 went unverified against the DNA. TRBV21-1 is a pseudogene locus. The CDR3 contains 14 residues. CDR3 sequence (DNA): TGTGCCAAACATGGGACAGCAAACCAAGAGACCCAGTACTTC. Its protein is CAKHGTANQETQYF.

This clonotype was counted many times. The V gene is TRBV7-2, the J gene TRBJ2-5; D gene unclear. Trimming pared 5 bases from V and 5 bases from J, leaving 15 bases between. The CDR3 loop spans 14 amino acids. CDR1 and CDR2 from the germline V gene are SGHTA and FQGNSA. The CDR3 region is CASSPLSGRETQYF. In DNA, the CDR3 is TGTGCCAGCAGCCCCCTATCCGGGCGGGAGACCCAGTACTTC.

This clonotype appeared a few times. CDR3 nucleotide sequence: TGTGCCAGCAGTACAGGATACAAGAACACTGAAGCTTTCTTT. Translation gives CASSTGYKNTEAFF. J is TRBJ1-1 and V is TRBV6-2 or TRBV6-3; tentative D call: TRBD1 (5 bases). The CDR3 covers 14 residues. V was cut by 5 bases and J by 1 base, with 11 bases left in between. Germline assignment: CDR1 MNHEY and CDR2 SVGEGT.

The sample holds many counts of this clonotype. The J gene is TRBJ1-2, the V gene TRBV7-2; perhaps TRBD1 as D (6 bases). The V end lost 3 bases, the J end lost 4 bases, and 12 bases lay between the germline ends. Per the germline V gene, CDR1 is SGHTA and CDR2 is FQGNSA. This CDR3 spans 14 amino acids. The CDR3 spells CASSLQGKGYGYTF. CDR3 sequence (DNA): TGTGCCAGCAGCTTGCAGGGGAAGGGCTATGGCTACACCTTC.

This clonotype came up a few times. The chain has TRBV7-2 and TRBJ2-5; tentatively, D is TRBD2 (7 bases). The V gene lost 5 bases and the J gene lost 5 bases, with 12 bases spanning the gap. Germline values: CDR1 SGHTA, CDR2 FQGNSA. There are 13 residues in the CDR3. The CDR3 DNA reads TGTGCCAGCAGCGGGGGGGCCTGGGAGACCCAGTACTTC. Translation: CASSGGAWETQYF.

The chain employs TRBV6-6 and TRBJ2-5, with a tentative D call TRBD1 (6 bases). The CDR3 covers 17 residues. Germline assignment: CDR1 MNHNY and CDR2 SVGAGI (reference sequence). The V gene lost 2 bases and the J gene lost 3 bases, with 19 bases spanning the gap. CDR3 sequence reads: CASSYPLPDGTKETQYF. The CDR3 DNA is TGTGCCAGCAGTTACCCCCTCCCTGACGGGACAAAAGAGACCCAGTACTTC.

This clonotype was observed once. The chain has TRBV12-3 or TRBV12-4 and TRBJ1-2; D uncertain. The CDR3 length is 16 residues. Trimming shortened V by 3 bases and J by 7 bases, and 21 bases separated the two germline ends. This CDR3 is CASSLSSSHLGVGYTF. CDR3 bases: TGTGCCAGCAGTTTGTCCTCCTCTCATCTCGGGGTTGGCTACACCTTC.

This clonotype was seen a few times. Since a much larger clone is just one base distant, this may be a read error. This chain links TRBV14 with TRBJ2-1, with D possibly being TRBD2 (7 bases). The better agreement between TRBJ2-7 and the DNA end casts doubt on the J call. The CDR3 runs to 16 residues. The germline CDR1 and CDR2 sequences are SGHDN and FVKESK. The CDR3 sequence is CASSHNTGRAYNEQYF. The CDR3 nucleotides read TGTGCCAGCAGCCACAATACAGGGAGGGCCTACAATGAGCAGTACTTC.

This clonotype was observed at least ten times. The V call is TRBV5-1, the J call TRBJ2-3; D not certain. V was clipped by 2 bases and J by 1 base, with 17 bases between them. The CDR3 loop spans 17 amino acids. CDR1 SGHRS and CDR2 YFSETQ come from the germline V gene. The CDR3 DNA reads TGCGCCAGCAGCTTCCGATCATGGGATCCACGCACAGATACGCAGTATTTT. Its translation: CASSFRSWDPRTDTQYF. The full variable domain, completed using reference TRBV5-1 and TRBJ2-3, is KAGVTQTPRYLIKTRGQQVTLSCSPISGHRSVSWYQQTPGQGLQFLFEYFSETQRNKGNFPGRFSGRQFSNSRSEMNVSTLELGDSALYLCASSFRSWDPRTDTQYFGPGTRLTVL.

This clonotype was seen repeatedly, ten times or more. The V call is TRBV28, the J call TRBJ2-7, with 8 bases matching TRBD1. From germline, CDR1 is MDHEN and CDR2 SYDVKM. The ends lost 6 bases at V and 0 bases at J; junction bases unmatched: 10. This CDR3 region has 16 residues. CDR3 region: CASRSPGTGYSYEQYF. The CDR3 region has the DNA TGTGCCAGCAGGTCCCCCGGGACAGGCTACTCCTACGAGCAGTACTTC.

This clonotype has at least ten counts. The genes are TRBV5-8 and TRBJ1-4; D not certain. V shed 5 bases and J shed 0 bases, with 11 bases lying between them. Looked up from germline, CDR1 is SGHTS and CDR2 is YDEGEE. The CDR3 length is 15 residues. The CDR3 is CASRARFATNEKLFF. In nucleotides, the CDR3 is TGTGCCAGCAGGGCGAGGTTCGCAACTAATGAAAAACTGTTTTTT.

This chain joins TRBV24-1 and TRBJ2-7; D gene uncertain. Trimming removed 5 bases from V and 1 base from J, with 8 bases in between. Germline CDR1 KGHDR, CDR2 SFDVKD. The length of the CDR3 is 13 residues. The CDR3 bases are TGTGCCACCAGTGTCTTACAGTCCTACGAGCAGTACTTC. This gives the protein CATSVLQSYEQYF.